Listed below are T cell receptor beta chains from one sample, sequenced in a study of T cells expressing NK-cell markers. TCRdb reprocessed the 5' RACE reads, keeping one entry per CDR3 protein, no DNA. Its listing shows about 150,000 distinct CDR3 sequences. Sequences were obtained from blood T cells: a sorted CD56 or NKG2C T cell subset, CD4+ or CD8+ T cells, or bulk PBMC T cells (not recorded which). The origin of the receptors is a man aged 18-70 years in good health. Each CDR3 is given with its conserved first and last residue.

v_gene: TRBV4-2; j_gene: TRBJ2-1; CDR3aa: CASSQDDRIAGGPVGNEQFF
v_gene: TRBV27; j_gene: TRBJ1-6; CDR3aa: CASSLSNNSPLHF
v_gene: TRBV14; j_gene: TRBJ1-6; CDR3aa: CASSPRGHNSPLHF
v_gene: TRBV6-1; j_gene: TRBJ2-2; CDR3aa: CASMGAAFFTGELFF
v_gene: TRBV15; j_gene: TRBJ1-1; CDR3aa: CATSTRQGVEAFF
v_gene: TRBV7-9; j_gene: TRBJ1-4; CDR3aa: CASSLARGGNEKLFF
v_gene: TRBV28; j_gene: TRBJ1-3; CDR3aa: CASSTGQDLGNTIYF
v_gene: TRBV5-6; j_gene: TRBJ2-3; CDR3aa: CASSFSDFRTDTQYF
v_gene: TRBV28; j_gene: TRBJ2-3; CDR3aa: CASSPLTSVNSDTQYF
v_gene: TRBV3-1; j_gene: TRBJ2-3; CDR3aa: CASSQDPPASTDTQYF
v_gene: TRBV30; j_gene: TRBJ2-3; CDR3aa: CAWSVTSSDTQYF
v_gene: TRBV10-2; j_gene: TRBJ1-2; CDR3aa: CASSDSRLYYGYTF
v_gene: TRBV5-6; j_gene: TRBJ1-4; CDR3aa: CASISMGQGLEKLFF
v_gene: TRBV3-1; j_gene: TRBJ1-3; CDR3aa: CASSQSGTTAYGNTIYF
v_gene: TRBV5-6; j_gene: TRBJ2-6; CDR3aa: CASSGWDTSSGANVLTF
v_gene: TRBV5-5; j_gene: TRBJ1-4; CDR3aa: CASSGPLDSHEKLFF
v_gene: TRBV5-1; j_gene: TRBJ2-1; CDR3aa: CASSLGSSGGTSLRYNEQFF
v_gene: TRBV6-1; j_gene: TRBJ1-6; CDR3aa: CASSEFQGEGNSPLHF
v_gene: TRBV15; j_gene: TRBJ2-3; CDR3aa: CATSRELSGGVTNTQYF
v_gene: TRBV19; j_gene: TRBJ2-7; CDR3aa: CASSIVPSGGDYSYEQYF
v_gene: TRBV7-9; j_gene: TRBJ1-2; CDR3aa: CASSLEGTPSNYGYTF
v_gene: TRBV12-3/TRBV12-4; j_gene: TRBJ1-5; CDR3aa: CASSSGPSNQPQHF
v_gene: TRBV19; j_gene: TRBJ2-2; CDR3aa: CASKGRGPDGELFF
v_gene: TRBV19; j_gene: TRBJ2-3; CDR3aa: CASSIVAGDTQYF
v_gene: TRBV5-6; j_gene: TRBJ1-2; CDR3aa: CASSPGRITNYGYTF
v_gene: TRBV16; j_gene: TRBJ1-6; CDR3aa: CASSHTRKGTSNSPLHF